The present T cell receptor beta chain was sequenced within a study of CD8+ T cells in alopecia areata. Study-wide results and caveats: Scalp specimens additionally yield sequences from normal skin's resident alphabeta T cells. Elevated clonality characterized lesional scalp relative to normal scalp, particularly in alopecia totalis/universalis.

CD4+ cells of four or five patients were subjected to sorting into CD25+CD127- cells. Samples from alopecia areata patients were lesional scalp punch biopsies and peripheral blood. It was from PBMCs that CD4+ and CD8+ T cells were sorted. Extraction of RNA preceded its reverse transcription into cDNA, which served as the sequencing template. The table came from immunoSEQ multiplex PCR; TCRdb's copy has only in-frame clones and leaves some out. The repertoire includes about 19,000 clones, roughly two thirds of them detected once, and less than 5.5% sits in the top ten. Turning to this clone: The antigen remains undetermined.

The sequence derives from a human donor with alopecia areata. The sequenced sample consisted of CD4+ Tregs sorted from blood.

The CDR3 spells CASKGPPGGEQFF. The CDR3 region has the DNA TGTGCCAGCAAAGGACCTCCAGGAGGTGAGCAGTTCTTC. This chain links TRBV7-9 with TRBJ2-1; possible D gene TRBD2, 5 bases. The CDR3 contains 13 residues. Between the trimmed V and J ends, which lost 7 bases and 9 bases, there was a span of 16 bases. Germline CDR1 is SEHNR and CDR2 is FQNEAQ (reference sequence).